The rows below give T cell receptor beta chains drawn from one sample of a study of OX40 agonist ivuxolimab in advanced cancers. This table comes from immunoSEQ multiplex PCR, and its TCRdb copy is limited to in-frame clones, with some not included. The profile covers over 95,000 clones, with about 90% appearing a single time and approximately 0.8% taken by the ten largest. The sequenced sample was CD4+ or CD8+ T cells sorted from blood, obtained in a trial of the OX40 agonist ivuxolimab. The receptor set was obtained from an adult with an advanced solid tumor such as melanoma, head and neck, liver or kidney cancer. Each CDR3 is given with its conserved first and last residue. Each record gives: J gene, V gene, D gene, clone size, CDR3 DNA, CDR3 protein. D genes are given only for firm matches. A row's size may be missing; if present it is once, few, many or a size class.

>TRBJ1-6|TRBV5-1|NA|once
TGCGCCAGCAGCTTGGAGGGGACGATGAATAATTCACCCCTCCACTTT
CASSLEGTMNNSPLHF
>TRBJ2-5|TRBV6-5|TRBD2|NA
TGTGCCAGCAGCCGGAATGGGGGGGAGAGGACCCAGTACTTC
CASSRNGGERTQYF
>TRBJ2-7|TRBV21-1|NA|NA
TGTGCCAGCCCGACGGGCAGTTCCTACGAGCAGTACTTC
CASPTGSSYEQYF
>TRBJ2-1|TRBV2|TRBD2|NA
TGTGCCAGCAGAGAATCTAGCGGGGGACCCTACAATGAGCAGTTCTTC
CASRESSGGPYNEQFF
>TRBJ2-2|TRBV7-9|NA|NA
TGTGCCAGCAGCTTATTGAGAGGGATAACCGGGGAGCTGTTTTTT
CASSLLRGITGELFF
>TRBJ2-5|TRBV4-3|NA|few
TGCGCCAGCAGCCAAGAGTGGTACCCGGGAGAGACCCAGTACTTC
CASSQEWYPGETQYF
>TRBJ1-1|TRBV19|TRBD1|NA
TGTGCCAGTAGTATAACAGGGGGGAACACTGAAGCTTTCTTT
CASSITGGNTEAFF
>TRBJ2-7|TRBV5-1|TRBD1|NA
TGCGCCAGCAGCTTGGGTGGACAGGGAAGCTACGAGCAGTACTTC
CASSLGGQGSYEQYF
>TRBJ1-1|TRBV7-9|NA|NA
TGTGCCAGCAGCTTAGCGAAAGGGACTGAAGCTTTCTTT
CASSLAKGTEAFF
>TRBJ1-1|TRBV28|NA|NA
TGTGCCAGCAGTTCAATTACTGAAGCTTTCTTT
CASSSITEAFF
>TRBJ1-1|TRBV19|NA|NA
TGTGCCAGTAGGGGGAACACTGAAGCTTTCTTT
CASRGNTEAFF
>TRBJ2-6|TRBV28|NA|NA
TGTGCCAGCAGTTTTCGAGGGGCCCTCCTCTCTGGGGCCAACGTCCTGACTTTC
CASSFRGALLSGANVLTF
>TRBJ1-2|TRBV21-1|NA|NA
TGTGCCAGCAGCAAAGAATTGGGTTCACCGCTGTATGGCTACACCTTC
CASSKELGSPLYGYTF
>TRBJ2-5|TRBV30|NA|NA
TGTGCCTGGAGGCTGGGGTTGGGGAGGCAAGAGACCCAGTACTTC
CAWRLGLGRQETQYF
>TRBJ2-7|TRBV7-2|TRBD1|NA
TGTGCCAGCAGCCAGAGGGGGACAGGGGCCTACGAGCAGTACTTC
CASSQRGTGAYEQYF
>TRBJ2-1|TRBV15|TRBD2|NA
TGTGCCACCAGCAGAGTGGGCGAGGGCGGGGGGTTCTTC
CATSRVGEGGGFF
>TRBJ2-1|TRBV5-1|NA|NA
TGCGCCAGCAGCTTGGACATAGGGCAGTTCTTC
CASSLDIGQFF
>TRBJ1-1|TRBV7-6|TRBD1|NA
TGTGCCAGCAGCCCCGCGACAGGGGGGTCCACTGAAGCTTTCTTT
CASSPATGGSTEAFF
>TRBJ2-7|TRBV18|NA|NA
TGTGCCAGCTCCTCAATGGGGGCTAGCGAGCAGTACTTC
CASSSMGASEQYF
>TRBJ1-1|TRBV27|TRBD1|once
TGTGCCAGCAGTTGGAATGGCCGCGACAGCCTCAGGGGGCTGAACACTGAAGCTTTCTTT
CASSWNGRDSLRGLNTEAFF
>TRBJ1-5|TRBV21-1|NA|once
TGTGCCAGCAGCAAACCCGCCAGGGATCAGCCCCAGCATTTT
CASSKPARDQPQHF
>TRBJ2-7|TRBV6-5|NA|NA
TGTGCCAGCAGTGGATTGCTGGGGTTC
CASSGLLGF
>TRBJ2-1|TRBV5-1|NA|NA
TGCGCCAGCAGCGTAGGGGCGTATGAGCAGTTCTTC
CASSVGAYEQFF
>TRBJ1-1|TRBV4-1|NA|NA
TGCGCCAGCAGCCGCAGGGCTTTAAACACTGAAGCTTTCTTT
CASSRRALNTEAFF
>TRBJ2-5|TRBV5-4|NA|NA
TGTGCCAGCAGCTTGAGTGGGACTTCTGAGACCCAGTACTTC
CASSLSGTSETQYF
>TRBJ1-2|TRBV18|NA|NA
TGTGCCAGCTCACCACCGAACAGGGAAGGTGGCTACACCTTC
CASSPPNREGGYTF
>TRBJ1-5|TRBV30|NA|NA
TGTGCCTGGAGCAGCCGGGGCAATCAGCCCCAGCATTTT
CAWSSRGNQPQHF
>TRBJ2-5|TRBV7-8|TRBD1|once
TGTGCCAGCAGCTTAAGGGAAAAACAGGGGGAGACCCAGTACTTC
CASSLREKQGETQYF
>TRBJ1-6|TRBV6-5|TRBD1|NA
TGTGCCAGCAGCCGGGACAGGGGAGTTTCACCCCTCCACTTT
CASSRDRGVSPLHF
>TRBJ2-6|TRBV28|NA|once
TGTGCCAGCAGTCCTGGACAGTTTACGAGCTCTGGGGCCAACGTCCTGACTTTC
CASSPGQFTSSGANVLTF
>TRBJ2-5|TRBV15|NA|NA
TGTGCCACCAGCAGAGATATAGAGACCCAGTACTTC
CATSRDIETQYF
>TRBJ1-2|TRBV28|TRBD1|NA
TGTGCCAGCAGTCCGACAGGGGAGGATGGCTACACCTTC
CASSPTGEDGYTF
>TRBJ2-1|TRBV18|NA|NA
TGTGCCAGCTCACCAGGAGAAGGTAATGAGCAGTTCTTC
CASSPGEGNEQFF
>TRBJ2-2|TRBV5-1|TRBD1|NA
TGCGCCAGCAGCTGGGAAGAACCGGGACAGGGCGCCGGGGAGCTGTTTTTT
CASSWEEPGQGAGELFF
>TRBJ1-6|TRBV6-1|NA|NA
TGTGCCACCCAAATGCAGAGCTCCTATAATTCACCCCTCCACTTT
CATQMQSSYNSPLHF
>TRBJ2-1|TRBV7-2|TRBD2|NA
TGTGCCAGCAGCCAGACTAGCGGGGGGTACAATGAGCAGTTCTTC
CASSQTSGGYNEQFF
>TRBJ1-2|TRBV28|NA|NA
TGTGCCAGCAGTTTAGACGGAGGGGCGGGCTATGGCTACACCTTC
CASSLDGGAGYGYTF
>TRBJ2-5|TRBV6-5|NA|NA
TGTGCCAGCAGTCCCTATCAGAAAGAGACCCAGTACTTC
CASSPYQKETQYF
>TRBJ2-5|TRBV4-1|TRBD1|NA
TGCGCCAGCAGCCCTCCGACAGGGGCCGCACAAGAGACCCAGTACTTC
CASSPPTGAAQETQYF
>TRBJ2-5|TRBV11-2|NA|NA
TGTGCCAGCAGCTCGTACTCCCGGGACGGACAGTACTTC
CASSSYSRDGQYF
>TRBJ1-1|TRBV5-4|TRBD1|NA
TGTGCCAGCAGCTTGGGTGGCAGGGGGCCCTTCGAAACTTTCTTT
CASSLGGRGPFETFF
>TRBJ2-4|TRBV7-3|TRBD1|NA
TGTGCCAGCAGTCCAGGGGGCGGGAACATTCAGTACTTC
CASSPGGGNIQYF
>TRBJ1-6|TRBV6-5|NA|NA
TGTGCCAGCAATCCCCGACAGGCTAATTCACCCCTCCACTTT
CASNPRQANSPLHF
>TRBJ2-3|TRBV18|NA|NA
TGTGCCAGCTCACGGAGGGACAGAAGCACAGATACGCAGTATTTT
CASSRRDRSTDTQYF
>TRBJ2-3|TRBV6-5|NA|NA
TGTGCCAGCCGCAACCAAGGCACAGATACGCAGTATTTT
CASRNQGTDTQYF
>TRBJ2-3|TRBV7-2|TRBD2|few
TGTGCCAGCAGCAAATTGGGCCTAGCGGAGAGCACAGATACGCAGTATTTT
CASSKLGLAESTDTQYF
>TRBJ1-4|TRBV15|NA|NA
TGTGCCACCATTCCCGGAAGGGTAACTAATGAAAAACTGTTTTTT
CATIPGRVTNEKLFF
>TRBJ1-5|TRBV6-4|NA|NA
TGTGCCAGCAGTGCGGGATACAATCAGCCCCAGCATTTT
CASSAGYNQPQHF
>TRBJ2-3|TRBV7-2|TRBD2|NA
TGTGCCAGCAGCAAGGGACTAGCGGGGGGGCGTGCAGATACGCAGTATTTT
CASSKGLAGGRADTQYF
>TRBJ1-5|TRBV19|TRBD1|once
TGTGCCAGTAGTATGAAGGACAGGAAGAATCAGCCCCAGCATTTT
CASSMKDRKNQPQHF
>TRBJ2-5|TRBV27|TRBD2|NA
TGTGCCAGCAGTTCGGGACTAGCGGGGGAGACCCAGTACTTC
CASSSGLAGETQYF
>TRBJ2-2|TRBV7-9|NA|NA
TGTGCCAGCAGCTTCGATTATGGGGAGAACACCGGGGAGCTGTTTTTT
CASSFDYGENTGELFF